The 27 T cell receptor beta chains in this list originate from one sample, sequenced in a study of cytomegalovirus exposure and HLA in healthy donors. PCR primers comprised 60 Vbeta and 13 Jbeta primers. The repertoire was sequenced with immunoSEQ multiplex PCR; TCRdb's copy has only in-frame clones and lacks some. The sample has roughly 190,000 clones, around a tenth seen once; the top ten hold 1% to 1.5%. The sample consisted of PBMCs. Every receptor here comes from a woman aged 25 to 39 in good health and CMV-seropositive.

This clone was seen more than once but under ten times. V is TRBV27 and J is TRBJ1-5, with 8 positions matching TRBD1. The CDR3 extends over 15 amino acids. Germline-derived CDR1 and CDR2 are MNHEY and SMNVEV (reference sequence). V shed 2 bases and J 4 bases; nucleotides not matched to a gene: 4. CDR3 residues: CASSLMTGVNQPQHF. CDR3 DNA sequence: TGTGCCAGCAGTTTAATGACAGGGGTAAATCAGCCCCAGCATTTT.

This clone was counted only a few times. CDR3 loop: CASSRGQGANGYTF. CDR3 sequence (DNA): TGTGCCAGCAGCCGTGGACAGGGGGCGAATGGCTACACCTTC. This chain joins TRBV13 and TRBJ1-2; 11 nucleotides match TRBD1. Germline V gives CDR1 PRHDT, CDR2 FYEKMQ (reference sequence). There are 14 residues in the CDR3. The V and J ends lost 5 bases and 6 bases, in that order; junction bases with no gene match: 5.

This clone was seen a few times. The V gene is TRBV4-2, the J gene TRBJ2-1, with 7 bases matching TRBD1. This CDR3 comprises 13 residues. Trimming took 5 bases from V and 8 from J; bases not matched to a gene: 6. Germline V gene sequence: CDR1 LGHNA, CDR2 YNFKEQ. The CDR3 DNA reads TGTGCCAGCAGCATAGGGACAGCCTATGAGCAGTTCTTC. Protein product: CASSIGTAYEQFF.

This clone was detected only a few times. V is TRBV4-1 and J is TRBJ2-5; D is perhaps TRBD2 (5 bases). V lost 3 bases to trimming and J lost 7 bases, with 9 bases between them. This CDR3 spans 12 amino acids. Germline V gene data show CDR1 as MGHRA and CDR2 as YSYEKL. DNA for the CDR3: TGCGCCAGCAGCCAGGACGGAGGGACCCAGTACTTC. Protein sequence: CASSQDGGTQYF.

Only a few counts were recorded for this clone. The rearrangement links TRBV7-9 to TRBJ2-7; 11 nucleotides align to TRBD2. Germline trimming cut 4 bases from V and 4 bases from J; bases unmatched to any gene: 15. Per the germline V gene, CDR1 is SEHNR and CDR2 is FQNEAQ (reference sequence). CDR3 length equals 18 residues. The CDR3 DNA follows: TGTGCCAGCAGCTCCTCCCTTCACACTAGCGGGAGTTTTTACGAGCAGTACTTC. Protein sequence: CASSSSLHTSGSFYEQYF.

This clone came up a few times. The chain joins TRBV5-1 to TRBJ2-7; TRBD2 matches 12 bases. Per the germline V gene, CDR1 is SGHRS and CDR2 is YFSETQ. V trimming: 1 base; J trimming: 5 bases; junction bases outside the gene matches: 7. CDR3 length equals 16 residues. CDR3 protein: CASSLSLAGGPDEQYF. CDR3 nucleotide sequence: TGCGCCAGCAGCTTGTCGCTAGCGGGAGGGCCGGACGAGCAGTACTTC.

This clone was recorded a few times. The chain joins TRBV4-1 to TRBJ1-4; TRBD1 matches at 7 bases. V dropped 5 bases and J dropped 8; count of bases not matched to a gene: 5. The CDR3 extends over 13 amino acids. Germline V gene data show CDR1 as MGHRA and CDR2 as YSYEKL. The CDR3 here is CASSEGAAEKLFF. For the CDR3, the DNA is TGCGCCAGCAGCGAGGGGGCGGCGGAAAAACTGTTTTTT.

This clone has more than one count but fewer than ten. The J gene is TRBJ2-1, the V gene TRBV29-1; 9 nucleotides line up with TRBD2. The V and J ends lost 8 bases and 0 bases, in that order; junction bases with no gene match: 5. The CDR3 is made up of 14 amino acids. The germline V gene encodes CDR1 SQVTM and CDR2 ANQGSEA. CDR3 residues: CSSLAGASYNEQFF. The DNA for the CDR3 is TGCAGCTCATTAGCGGGAGCCTCCTACAATGAGCAGTTCTTC.

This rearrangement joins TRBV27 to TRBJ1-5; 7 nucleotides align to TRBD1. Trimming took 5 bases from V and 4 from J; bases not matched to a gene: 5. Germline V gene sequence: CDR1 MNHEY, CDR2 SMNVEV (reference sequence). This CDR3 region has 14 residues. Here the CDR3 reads CASSRQGRNQPQHF. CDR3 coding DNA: TGTGCCAGCAGTCGACAGGGACGGAATCAGCCCCAGCATTTT.

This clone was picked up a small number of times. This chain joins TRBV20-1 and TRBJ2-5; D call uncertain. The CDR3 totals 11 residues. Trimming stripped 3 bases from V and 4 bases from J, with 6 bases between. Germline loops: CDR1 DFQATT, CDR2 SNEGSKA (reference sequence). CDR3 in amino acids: CSASFRETQYF. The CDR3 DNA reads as TGCAGTGCTAGTTTCCGAGAGACCCAGTACTTC.

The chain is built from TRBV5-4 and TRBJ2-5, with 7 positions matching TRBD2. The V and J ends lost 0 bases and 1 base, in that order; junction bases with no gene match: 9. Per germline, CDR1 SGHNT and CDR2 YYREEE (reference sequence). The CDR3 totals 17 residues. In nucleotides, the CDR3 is TGTGCCAGCAGCTTGGGTGGGAGGGCCTATCTCCAAGAGACCCAGTACTTC. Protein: CASSLGGRAYLQETQYF.

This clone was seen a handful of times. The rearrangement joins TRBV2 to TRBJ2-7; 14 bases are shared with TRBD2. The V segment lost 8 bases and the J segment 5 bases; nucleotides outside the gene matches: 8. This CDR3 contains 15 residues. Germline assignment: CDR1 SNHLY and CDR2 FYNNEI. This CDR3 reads CASLGTSGSPHEQYF. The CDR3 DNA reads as TGTGCCAGCCTCGGGACTAGCGGGAGTCCCCACGAGCAGTACTTC.

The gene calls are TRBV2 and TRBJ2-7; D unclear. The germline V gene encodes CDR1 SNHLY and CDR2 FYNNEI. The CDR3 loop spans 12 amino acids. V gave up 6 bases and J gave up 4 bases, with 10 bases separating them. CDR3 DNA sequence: TGTGCCAGCAGGGAGAAGCAATACGAGCAGTACTTC. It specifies CASREKQYEQYF.

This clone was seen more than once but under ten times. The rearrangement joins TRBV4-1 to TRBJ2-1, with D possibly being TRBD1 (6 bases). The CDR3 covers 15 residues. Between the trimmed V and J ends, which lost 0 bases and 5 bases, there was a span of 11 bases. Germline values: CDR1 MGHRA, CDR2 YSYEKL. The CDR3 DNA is TGCGCCAGCAGCCAAGATCTGGGGGCGGACAATGAGCAGTTCTTC. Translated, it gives CASSQDLGADNEQFF.

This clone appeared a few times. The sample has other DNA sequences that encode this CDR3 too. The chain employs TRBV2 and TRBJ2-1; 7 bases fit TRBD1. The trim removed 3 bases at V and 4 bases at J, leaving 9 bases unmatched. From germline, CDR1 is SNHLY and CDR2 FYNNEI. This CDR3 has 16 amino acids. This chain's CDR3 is CASSELQGKAYNEQFF. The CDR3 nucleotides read TGTGCCAGCAGTGAGTTACAGGGGAAGGCTTACAATGAGCAGTTCTTC. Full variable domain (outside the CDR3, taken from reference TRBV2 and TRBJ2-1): EPEVTQTPSHQVTQMGQEVILRCVPISNHLYFYWYRQILGQKVEFLVSFYNNEISEKSEIFDDQFSVERPDGSNFTLKIRSTKLEDSAMYFCASSELQGKAYNEQFFGPGTRLTVL.

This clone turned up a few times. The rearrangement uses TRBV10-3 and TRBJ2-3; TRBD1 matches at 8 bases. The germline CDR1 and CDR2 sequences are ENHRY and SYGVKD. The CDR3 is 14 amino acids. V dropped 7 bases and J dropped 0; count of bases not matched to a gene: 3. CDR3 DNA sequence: TGTGCCATCACCGGACAGGGTAGCACAGATACGCAGTATTTT. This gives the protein CAITGQGSTDTQYF.

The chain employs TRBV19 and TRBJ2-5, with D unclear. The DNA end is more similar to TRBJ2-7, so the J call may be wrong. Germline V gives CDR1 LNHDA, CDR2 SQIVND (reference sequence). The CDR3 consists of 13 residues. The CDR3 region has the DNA TGTGCCAGTAGTCCGGCCGGAGCCTACGAGCAGTACTTC. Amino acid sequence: CASSPAGAYEQYF.

The CDR3 loop reads CASSHTSGRDNEQFF. The CDR3 nucleotides are TGTGCCAGCAGCCACACTAGCGGGCGGGACAATGAGCAGTTCTTC. The chain links TRBV4-2 to TRBJ2-1; 9 positions agree with TRBD2. V dropped 3 bases and J dropped 5; count of bases not matched to a gene: 5. CDR1 and CDR2 (germline): LGHNA, YNFKEQ. The CDR3 spans 15 residues.

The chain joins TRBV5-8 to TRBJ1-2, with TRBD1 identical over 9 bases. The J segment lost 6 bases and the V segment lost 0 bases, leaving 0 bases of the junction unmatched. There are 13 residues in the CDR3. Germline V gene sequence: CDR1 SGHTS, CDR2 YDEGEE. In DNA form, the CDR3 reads TGTGCCAGCAGCTTGGGACAGGGGGATGGCTACACCTTC. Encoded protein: CASSLGQGDGYTF.

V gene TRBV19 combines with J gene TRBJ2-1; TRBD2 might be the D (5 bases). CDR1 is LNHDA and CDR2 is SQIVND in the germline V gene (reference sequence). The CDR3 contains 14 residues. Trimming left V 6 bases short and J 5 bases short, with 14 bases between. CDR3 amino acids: CASSIGLQNNEQFF. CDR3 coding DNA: TGTGCCAGTAGCATTGGACTCCAAAACAATGAGCAGTTCTTC.

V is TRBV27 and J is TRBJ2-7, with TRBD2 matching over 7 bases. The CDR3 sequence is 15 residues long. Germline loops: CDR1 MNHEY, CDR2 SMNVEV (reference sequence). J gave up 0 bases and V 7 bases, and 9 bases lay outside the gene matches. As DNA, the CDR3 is TGTGCCAGCACCACCTTAAGCGGGGCCTCCTACGAGCAGTACTTC. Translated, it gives CASTTLSGASYEQYF.

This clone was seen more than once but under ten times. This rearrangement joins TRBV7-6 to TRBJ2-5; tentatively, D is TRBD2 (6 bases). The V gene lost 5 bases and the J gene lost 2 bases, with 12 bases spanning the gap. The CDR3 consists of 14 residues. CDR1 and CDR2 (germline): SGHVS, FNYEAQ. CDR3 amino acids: CASSPRTNQETQYF. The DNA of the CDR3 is TGTGCCAGCAGCCCGAGGACTAATCAAGAGACCCAGTACTTC.

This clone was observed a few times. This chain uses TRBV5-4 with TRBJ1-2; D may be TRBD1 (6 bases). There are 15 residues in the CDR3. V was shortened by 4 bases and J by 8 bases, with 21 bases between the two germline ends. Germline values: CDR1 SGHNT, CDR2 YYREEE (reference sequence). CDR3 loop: CASSRGGEQGRGYTF. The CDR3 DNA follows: TGTGCCAGCAGCCGGGGTGGTGAACAGGGCAGGGGCTACACCTTC. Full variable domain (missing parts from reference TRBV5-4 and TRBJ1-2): ETGVTQSPTHLIKTRGQQVTLRCSSQSGHNTVSWYQQALGQGPQFIFQYYREEENGRGNFPPRFSGLQFPNYSSELNVNALELDDSALYLCASSRGGEQGRGYTFGSGTRLTVV.

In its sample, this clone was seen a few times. The CDR3 is CASRTEMNTEAFF. The CDR3 bases are TGTGCCAGCCGGACAGAGATGAACACTGAAGCTTTCTTT. This chain uses TRBV11-1 with TRBJ1-1; D might be TRBD1 (6 bases). V was clipped by 8 bases and J by 0 bases, with 10 bases between them. The CDR3 length is 13 residues. Germline V gene data show CDR1 as SGHAT and CDR2 as FQDESV (reference sequence).

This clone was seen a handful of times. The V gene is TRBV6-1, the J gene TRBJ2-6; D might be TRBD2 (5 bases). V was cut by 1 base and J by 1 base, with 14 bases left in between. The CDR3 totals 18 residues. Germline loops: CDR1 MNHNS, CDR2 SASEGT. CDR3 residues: CASSEGPAAGSGANVLTF. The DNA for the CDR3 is TGTGCCAGCAGTGAAGGCCCAGCGGCCGGATCTGGGGCCAACGTCCTGACTTTC.

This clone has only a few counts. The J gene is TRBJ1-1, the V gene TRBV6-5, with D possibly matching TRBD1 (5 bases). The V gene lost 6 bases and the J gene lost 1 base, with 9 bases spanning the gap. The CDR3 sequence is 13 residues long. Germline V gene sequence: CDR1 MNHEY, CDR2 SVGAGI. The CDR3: CASRGRANTEAFF. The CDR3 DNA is TGTGCCAGCAGGGGCAGGGCGAACACTGAAGCTTTCTTT.

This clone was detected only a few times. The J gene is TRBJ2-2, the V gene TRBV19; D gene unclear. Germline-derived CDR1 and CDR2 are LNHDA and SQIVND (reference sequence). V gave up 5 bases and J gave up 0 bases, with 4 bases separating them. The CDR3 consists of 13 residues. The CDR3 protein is CASSAANTGELFF. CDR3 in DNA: TGTGCCAGTAGTGCAGCGAACACCGGGGAGCTGTTTTTT.